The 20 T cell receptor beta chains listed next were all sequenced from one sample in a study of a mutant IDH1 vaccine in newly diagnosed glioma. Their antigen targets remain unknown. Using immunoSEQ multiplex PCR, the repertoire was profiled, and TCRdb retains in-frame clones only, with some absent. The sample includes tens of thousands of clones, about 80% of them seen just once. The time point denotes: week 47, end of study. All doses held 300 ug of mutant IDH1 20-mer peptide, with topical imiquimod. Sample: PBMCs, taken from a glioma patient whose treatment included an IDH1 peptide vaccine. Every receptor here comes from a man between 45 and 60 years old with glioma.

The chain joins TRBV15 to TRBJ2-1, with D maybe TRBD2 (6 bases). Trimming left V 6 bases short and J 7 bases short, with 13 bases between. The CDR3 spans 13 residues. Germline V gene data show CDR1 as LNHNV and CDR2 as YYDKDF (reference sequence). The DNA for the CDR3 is TGTGCCACCAGTCCCGGACTATTGAATGAGCAGTTCTTC. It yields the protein CATSPGLLNEQFF.

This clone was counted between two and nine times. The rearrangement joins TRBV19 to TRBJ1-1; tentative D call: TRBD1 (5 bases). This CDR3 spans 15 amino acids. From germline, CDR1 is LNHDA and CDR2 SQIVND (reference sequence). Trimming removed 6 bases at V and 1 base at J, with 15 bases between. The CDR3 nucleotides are TGTGCCAGTAGCGGGACCCCCACTAGGAACACTGAAGCTTTCTTT. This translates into CASSGTPTRNTEAFF.

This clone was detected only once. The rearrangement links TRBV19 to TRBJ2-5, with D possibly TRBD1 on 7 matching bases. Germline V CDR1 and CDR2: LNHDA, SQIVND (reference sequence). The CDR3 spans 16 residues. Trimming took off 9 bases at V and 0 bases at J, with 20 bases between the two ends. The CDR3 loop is CASRRGAGGNQETQYF. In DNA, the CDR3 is TGTGCCAGCCGGAGAGGTGCAGGGGGGAACCAAGAGACCCAGTACTTC.

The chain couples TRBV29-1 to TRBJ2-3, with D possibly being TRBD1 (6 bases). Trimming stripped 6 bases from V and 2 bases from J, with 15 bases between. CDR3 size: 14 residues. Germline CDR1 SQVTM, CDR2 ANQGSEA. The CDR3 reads CSVGAATTTDTQYF. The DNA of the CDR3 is TGCAGCGTGGGGGCTGCCACCACCACAGATACGCAGTATTTT.

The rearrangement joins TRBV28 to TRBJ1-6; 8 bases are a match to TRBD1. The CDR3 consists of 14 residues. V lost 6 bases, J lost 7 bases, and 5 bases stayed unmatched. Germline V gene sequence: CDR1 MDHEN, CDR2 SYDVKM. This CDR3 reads CASSGRQGNSPLHF. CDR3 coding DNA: TGTGCCAGCAGCGGTCGACAGGGGAATTCACCCCTCCACTTT. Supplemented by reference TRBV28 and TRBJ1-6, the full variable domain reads DVKVTQSSRYLVKRTGEKVFLECVQDMDHENMFWYRQDPGLGLRLIYFSYDVKMKEKGDIPEGYSVSREKKERFSLILESASTNQTSMYLCASSGRQGNSPLHFGNGTRLTVT.

In DNA, the CDR3 is TGTGCCAGTAGTATAGATCGAGGCGGCTACACCTTC. Protein sequence: CASSIDRGGYTF. This sequence joins TRBV19 and TRBJ1-2; D is unresolved. This CDR3 region has 12 residues. The V end was cut by 0 bases, the J end by 8 bases, with 7 bases between. The germline V gene has CDR1 LNHDA and CDR2 SQIVND (reference sequence).

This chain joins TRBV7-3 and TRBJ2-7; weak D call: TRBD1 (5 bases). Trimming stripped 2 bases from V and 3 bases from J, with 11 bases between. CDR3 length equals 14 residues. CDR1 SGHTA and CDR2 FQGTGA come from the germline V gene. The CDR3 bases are TGTGCCAGCAGCTTACAGGGCCCACACTACGAGCAGTACTTC. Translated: CASSLQGPHYEQYF.

CDR3 sequence reads: CAWSSPTGIEQYF. The CDR3, as DNA: TGTGCCTGGAGTTCCCCGACAGGGATCGAGCAGTACTTC. The chain uses TRBV30 and TRBJ2-7; 7 bases fit TRBD1. The CDR3 is 13 amino acids. The germline CDR1 and CDR2 sequences are GTSNPN and SVGIG (reference sequence). V was pared by 2 bases and J by 6 bases, with 7 bases of the junction left unmatched.

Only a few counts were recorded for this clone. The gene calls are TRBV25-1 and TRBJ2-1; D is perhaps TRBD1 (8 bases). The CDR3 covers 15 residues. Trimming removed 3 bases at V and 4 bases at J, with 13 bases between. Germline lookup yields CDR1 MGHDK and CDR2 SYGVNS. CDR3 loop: CASSDDRGLYNEQFF. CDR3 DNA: TGTGCCAGCAGTGACGACAGGGGACTATACAATGAGCAGTTCTTC.

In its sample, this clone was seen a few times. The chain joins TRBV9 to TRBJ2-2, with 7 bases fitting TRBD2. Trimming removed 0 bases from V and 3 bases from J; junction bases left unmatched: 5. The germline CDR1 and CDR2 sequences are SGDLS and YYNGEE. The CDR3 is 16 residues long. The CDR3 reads CASSVGLAAHTGELFF. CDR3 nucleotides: TGTGCCAGCAGCGTAGGTCTAGCGGCGCACACCGGGGAGCTGTTTTTT.

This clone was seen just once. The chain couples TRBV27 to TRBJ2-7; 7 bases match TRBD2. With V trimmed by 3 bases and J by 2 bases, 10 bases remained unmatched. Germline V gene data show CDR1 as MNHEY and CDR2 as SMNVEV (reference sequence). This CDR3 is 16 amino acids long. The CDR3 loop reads CASSLENGGVPYEQYF. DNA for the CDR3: TGTGCCAGCAGTTTGGAGAATGGGGGGGTCCCCTACGAGCAGTACTTC.

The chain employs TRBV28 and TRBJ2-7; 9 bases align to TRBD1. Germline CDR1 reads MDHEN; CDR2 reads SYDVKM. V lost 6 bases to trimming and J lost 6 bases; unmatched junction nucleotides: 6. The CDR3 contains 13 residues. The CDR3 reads CASRYPGQGEQYF. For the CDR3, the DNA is TGTGCCAGCAGGTACCCGGGACAGGGCGAGCAGTACTTC.

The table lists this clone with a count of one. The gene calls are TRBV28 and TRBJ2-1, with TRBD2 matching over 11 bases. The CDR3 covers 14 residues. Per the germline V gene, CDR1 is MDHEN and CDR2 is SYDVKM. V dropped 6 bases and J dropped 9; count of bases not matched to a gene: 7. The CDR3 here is CASRSTSGGVEQFF. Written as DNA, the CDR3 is TGTGCCAGCAGAAGTACTAGCGGGGGTGTTGAGCAGTTCTTC.

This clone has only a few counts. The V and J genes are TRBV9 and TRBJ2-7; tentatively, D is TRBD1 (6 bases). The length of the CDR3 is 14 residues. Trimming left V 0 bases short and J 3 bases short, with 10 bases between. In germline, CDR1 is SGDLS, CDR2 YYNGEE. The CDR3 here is CASSVGGGVYEQYF. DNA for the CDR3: TGTGCCAGCAGCGTAGGAGGGGGTGTCTACGAGCAGTACTTC.

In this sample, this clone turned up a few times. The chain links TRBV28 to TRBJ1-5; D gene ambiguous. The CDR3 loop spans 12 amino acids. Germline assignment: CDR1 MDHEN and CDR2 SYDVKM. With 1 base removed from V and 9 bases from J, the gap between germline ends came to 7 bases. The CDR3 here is CASSLSALPQHF. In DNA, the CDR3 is TGTGCCAGCAGTTTATCAGCTCTGCCCCAGCATTTT.

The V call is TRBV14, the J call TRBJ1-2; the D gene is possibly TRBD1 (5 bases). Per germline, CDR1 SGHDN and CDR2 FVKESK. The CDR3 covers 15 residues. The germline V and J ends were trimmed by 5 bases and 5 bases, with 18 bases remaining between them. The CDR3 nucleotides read TGTGCCAGCAGCACCTCGACAGAGAACTCATATGGCTACACCTTC. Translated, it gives CASSTSTENSYGYTF.

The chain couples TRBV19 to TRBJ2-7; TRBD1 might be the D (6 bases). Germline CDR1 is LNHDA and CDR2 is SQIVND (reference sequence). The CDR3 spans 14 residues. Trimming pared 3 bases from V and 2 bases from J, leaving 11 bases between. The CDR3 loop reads CASSIRDTTYEQYF. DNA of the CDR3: TGTGCCAGTAGTATCCGGGACACCACCTACGAGCAGTACTTC.

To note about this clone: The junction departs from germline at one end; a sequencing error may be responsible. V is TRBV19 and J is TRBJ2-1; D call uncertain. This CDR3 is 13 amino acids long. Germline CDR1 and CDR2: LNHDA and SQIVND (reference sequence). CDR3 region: CASRASSYSEQFF. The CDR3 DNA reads TGTGCCAGTAGGGCCAGTAGCTACAGTGAGCAGTTCTTC.

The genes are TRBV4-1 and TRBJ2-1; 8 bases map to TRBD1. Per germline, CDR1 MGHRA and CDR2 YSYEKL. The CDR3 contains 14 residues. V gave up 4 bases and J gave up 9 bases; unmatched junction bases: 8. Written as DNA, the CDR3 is TGCGCCAGCAGCCCCCCCGCAGGGGGCACTGAGCAGTTCTTC. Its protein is CASSPPAGGTEQFF.

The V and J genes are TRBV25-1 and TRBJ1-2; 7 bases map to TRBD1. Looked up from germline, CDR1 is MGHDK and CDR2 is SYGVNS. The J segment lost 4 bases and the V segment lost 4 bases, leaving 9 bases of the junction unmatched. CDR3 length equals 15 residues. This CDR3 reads CASSGTGQRGYGYTF. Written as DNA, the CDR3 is TGTGCCAGCAGTGGGACAGGTCAACGTGGCTATGGCTACACCTTC.